These T cell receptor beta chains were read from a single sample in a study of human T cells and chemical hapten exposure. Each CDR3 protein gets one entry after TCRdb re-called the RACE reads with MiXCR. This sample has about 77,000 distinct CDR3 sequences, with around 9.4% found just once. Sequencing used whole blood. These receptors were collected from a female donor in good health. Some clones in this sample may be carry-over from other donors' samples. CDR3s include the opening cysteine and the closing phenylalanine or tryptophan. Each record gives: V gene, D gene, J gene, clone size, CDR3 protein, CDR3 DNA. D genes are given only for firm matches. Where a row states a size, it is once, few, many or the class of an expanded clone; other rows omit it.

TRBV2	TRBD1	TRBJ1-1	.	CASHGQGVTEAFF	TGTGCCAGCCATGGACAGGGGGTTACTGAAGCTTTCTTT
TRBV6-1	.	TRBJ1-5	.	CASKPGHRFSNQPQHF	TGTGCCAGCAAACCGGGACACCGATTTAGCAATCAGCCCCAGCATTTT
TRBV7-9	.	TRBJ2-3	many	CASSQTTGSTDTQYF	TGTGCCAGCAGCCAAACGACGGGCAGCACAGATACGCAGTATTTT
TRBV20-1	.	TRBJ1-4	few	CSARRAEKLFF	TGCAGTGCCAGGAGGGCTGAAAAACTGTTTTTT
TRBV2	.	TRBJ1-4	.	CASSDWGNGEKLFF	TGTGCCAGCAGTGATTGGGGGAACGGAGAAAAACTGTTTTTT
TRBV20-1	.	TRBJ1-4	few	CSARLSTNEKLFF	TGCAGTGCTAGATTGTCAACTAATGAAAAACTGTTTTTT
TRBV15	TRBD2	TRBJ2-3	many	CATSRFGGLAGGSTDTQYF	TGTGCCACCAGCAGATTCGGGGGACTAGCGGGGGGAAGCACAGATACGCAGTATTTT
TRBV7-3	TRBD1	TRBJ2-1	many	CASSRDRGDEQFF	TGTGCCAGCAGCCGGGACAGGGGTGATGAGCAGTTCTTC
TRBV12-3/TRBV12-4	.	TRBJ2-1	few	CASSSGPGLFF	TGTGCCAGCAGTTCCGGTCCTGGACTGTTCTTC
TRBV7-2	TRBD2	TRBJ2-1	.	CASSSASGGNFNEQFF	TGTGCCAGCAGCTCAGCTAGCGGGGGGAACTTCAATGAGCAGTTCTTC
TRBV7-3	TRBD1	TRBJ1-1	.	CASSLIPATGHTEAFF	TGTGCCAGCAGCTTAATCCCTGCGACAGGGCACACTGAAGCTTTCTTT
TRBV4-2	TRBD2	TRBJ2-3	.	CASSQGISGGVTDTQYF	TGTGCCAGCAGCCAAGGGATTAGCGGGGGGGTCACAGATACGCAGTATTTT
TRBV5-6	.	TRBJ1-1	.	CASSLERDLAEAFF	TGTGCCAGCAGCTTGGAACGGGATCTAGCTGAAGCTTTCTTT
TRBV21-1	.	TRBJ1-2	few	CAGHWACNYGYTF	TGTGCCGGTCACTGGGCTTGCAACTATGGCTACACCTTC
TRBV7-6	.	TRBJ1-1	few	CASSLTGWNTEAFF	TGTGCCAGCAGCCTGACAGGTTGGAACACTGAAGCTTTCTTT
TRBV5-5	TRBD1	TRBJ1-1	.	CASSLAGGSGTEAFF	TGTGCCAGCAGCTTGGCAGGGGGGTCGGGTACTGAAGCTTTCTTT
TRBV2	TRBD1	TRBJ1-5	many	CASLGGVGQPQHF	TGTGCCAGTCTAGGGGGCGTTGGTCAGCCCCAGCATTTT
TRBV7-9	TRBD1	TRBJ2-5	many	CASSPRGGRQYF	TGTGCCAGCAGCCCGAGAGGGGGCAGACAGTACTTC
TRBV20-1	.	TRBJ1-1	.	CSASAKIPKTNTEAFF	TGCAGTGCTAGCGCCAAGATCCCAAAGACGAACACTGAAGCTTTCTTT
TRBV3-1	TRBD2	TRBJ2-3	.	CASSQNVLAGYLDTQYF	TGTGCCAGCAGCCAAAATGTCCTAGCGGGGTACCTAGATACGCAGTATTTT
TRBV20-1	.	TRBJ2-6	.	CSAKGVQPSSGANVLTF	TGCAGTGCAAAGGGGGTCCAACCCAGCTCTGGGGCCAACGTCCTGACTTTC
TRBV6-6	TRBD1	TRBJ2-3	.	CASRSQGALSTDTQYF	TGTGCCAGCAGGTCACAGGGGGCACTCAGCACAGATACGCAGTATTTT
TRBV7-9	.	TRBJ2-7	.	CASSSPVGRWYEQYF	TGTGCCAGCAGCTCTCCCGTGGGCCGCTGGTACGAGCAGTACTTC
TRBV3-1	.	TRBJ2-7	.	CASSQVWAGAYEQYF	TGTGCCAGCAGCCAAGTGTGGGCAGGGGCCTACGAGCAGTACTTC
TRBV20-1	.	TRBJ1-1	few	CSARDEGRNTEAFF	TGCAGTGCTAGAGACGAGGGAAGGAACACTGAAGCTTTCTTT
TRBV6-5	.	TRBJ1-1	.	CASSPRQWRDTEAFF	TGTGCCAGCAGCCCCCGGCAGTGGAGGGACACTGAAGCTTTCTTT
TRBV12-3/TRBV12-4	.	TRBJ1-1	.	CASSLRGRGVSEAFF	TGTGCCAGCAGTTTACGAGGTCGCGGGGTCTCTGAAGCTTTCTTT